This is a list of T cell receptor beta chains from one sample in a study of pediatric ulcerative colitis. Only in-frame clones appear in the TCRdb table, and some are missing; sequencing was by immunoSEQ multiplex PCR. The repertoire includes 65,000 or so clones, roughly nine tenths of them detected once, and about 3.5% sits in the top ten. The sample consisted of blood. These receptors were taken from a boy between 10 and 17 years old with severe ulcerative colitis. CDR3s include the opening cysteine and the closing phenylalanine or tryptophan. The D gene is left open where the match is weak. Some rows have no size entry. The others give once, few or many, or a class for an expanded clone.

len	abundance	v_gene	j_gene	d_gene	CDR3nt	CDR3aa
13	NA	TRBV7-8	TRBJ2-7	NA	TGTGCCAGCAGCCCACCGGGCCTCTACGAGCAGTACTTC	CASSPPGLYEQYF
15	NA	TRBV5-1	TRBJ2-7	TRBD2	TGCGCCAGCAGCTCTAATAGCGGGGTGGCCTACGAGCAGTACTTC	CASSSNSGVAYEQYF
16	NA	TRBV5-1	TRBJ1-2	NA	TGCGCCAGCAGCGACCCGGAAACAGAGCATAAATATGGCTACACCTTC	CASSDPETEHKYGYTF
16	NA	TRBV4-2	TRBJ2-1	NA	TGTGCCAGCAGCCAAGAGGCGGGGAGCTCCTACAATGAGCAGTTCTTC	CASSQEAGSSYNEQFF
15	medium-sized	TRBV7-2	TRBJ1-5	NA	TGTGCCAGCAGCCCCTGGGCGGGGGAGGCACAGCCCCAGCATTTT	CASSPWAGEAQPQHF
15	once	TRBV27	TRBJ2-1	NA	TGTGCCAGCAGTTTCGGTCTGAGCTCCTACAATGAGCAGTTCTTC	CASSFGLSSYNEQFF
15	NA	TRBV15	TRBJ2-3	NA	TGTGCCACCAGCAGAGATAGTCCAGGCACAGATACGCAGTATTTT	CATSRDSPGTDTQYF
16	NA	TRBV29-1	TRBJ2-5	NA	TGCAGCGTTGAGATTCCGGGACCCATTACGGGGGCGACCCAGTACTTC	CSVEIPGPITGATQYF
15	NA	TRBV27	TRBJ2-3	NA	TGTGCCAGCAGTTTGATGCCCCTCTCCACAGATACGCAGTATTTT	CASSLMPLSTDTQYF
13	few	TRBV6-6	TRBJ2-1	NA	TGTGCCAGCAGCCCCCGGGACATAGGTGAGCAGTTCTTC	CASSPRDIGEQFF
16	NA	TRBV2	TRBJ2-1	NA	TGTGCCAGCAGTGAGTTAGGAAGCGGAGTGTACAATGAGCAGTTCTTC	CASSELGSGVYNEQFF
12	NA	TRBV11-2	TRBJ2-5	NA	TGTGCCAGCAGCCCGTACCAAGAGACCCAGTACTTC	CASSPYQETQYF
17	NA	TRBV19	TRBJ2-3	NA	TGTGCCAGTAGTACCTTACAAAGCTCAGGTCGATGGGGTACGCAGTATTTT	CASSTLQSSGRWGTQYF
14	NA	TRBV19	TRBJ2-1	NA	TGTGCCAGTAGTATAGTTGGTGCTTCCAATGAGCAGTTCTTC	CASSIVGASNEQFF
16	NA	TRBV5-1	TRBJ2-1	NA	TGCGCCAGCCGATCCCAGCGGACCAACTCCTACAATGAGCAGTTCTTC	CASRSQRTNSYNEQFF
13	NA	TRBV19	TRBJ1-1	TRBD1	TGTGCCATAGTGTACAGGGGGCTGGATGAAGCTTTCTTT	CAIVYRGLDEAFF
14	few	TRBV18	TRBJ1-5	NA	TGTGCCAGCTCACCAGAGGCAGGCCGTCAGCCCCAGCATTTT	CASSPEAGRQPQHF
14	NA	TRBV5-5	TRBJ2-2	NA	TGTGCCAGCAGCTTAGCACCGAACACCGGGGAGCTGTTTTTT	CASSLAPNTGELFF
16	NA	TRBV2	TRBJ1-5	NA	TGTGCCAGCAGTGAAGAGGGAGGGGTAAGCAATCAGCCCCAGCATTTT	CASSEEGGVSNQPQHF
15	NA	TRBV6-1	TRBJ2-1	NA	TGTGCCAGCAGTGGATTTGGGATATTGTCCAATGAGCAGTTCTTC	CASSGFGILSNEQFF
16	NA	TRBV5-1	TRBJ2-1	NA	TGCGCCAGCAGCTTGGGCGCGCAGAGGTCCTACAATGAGCAGTTCTTC	CASSLGAQRSYNEQFF
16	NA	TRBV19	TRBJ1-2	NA	TGTGCCAGCCGAGGACCAACAGGAAAAAGTAACTATGGCTACACCTTC	CASRGPTGKSNYGYTF
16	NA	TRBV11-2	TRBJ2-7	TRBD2	TGTGCCAGCAGCTTCGAACTAGCGGGAGTAGGGTACGAGCAGTACTTC	CASSFELAGVGYEQYF
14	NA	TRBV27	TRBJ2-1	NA	TGTGCCAGCAGTTTAGGCAGGGTTAGCGATGAGCAGTTCTTC	CASSLGRVSDEQFF
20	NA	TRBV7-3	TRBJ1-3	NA	TGTGCCAGCAGCTCCGGAAACCTCAAGACGGGACTGCGCTCTGGAAACACCATATATTTT	CASSSGNLKTGLRSGNTIYF
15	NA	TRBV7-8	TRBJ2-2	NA	TGTGCCAGCAGCTCTTCCGGGAACCCACGCGGGGAGCTGTTTTTT	CASSSSGNPRGELFF
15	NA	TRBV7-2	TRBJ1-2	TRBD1	TGTGCCAGCAGCTTTTACGGACAGGGTTGGCATGGCTACACCTTC	CASSFYGQGWHGYTF
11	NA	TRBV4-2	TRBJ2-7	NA	TGTGCCAGCAGCCAGTTATACGAGCAGTACTTC	CASSQLYEQYF
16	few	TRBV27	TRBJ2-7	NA	TGTGCCAGCAGTTACGTACCCGGCACCCCAGGAGACGAGCAGTACTTC	CASSYVPGTPGDEQYF
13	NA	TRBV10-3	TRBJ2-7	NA	TGTGCCATCAGTGAGGGCAGGGGCTACGAGCAGTACTTC	CAISEGRGYEQYF
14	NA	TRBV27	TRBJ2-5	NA	TGTGCCAGCAGTTTGACTACTTCTCTGGAGACCCAGTACTTC	CASSLTTSLETQYF